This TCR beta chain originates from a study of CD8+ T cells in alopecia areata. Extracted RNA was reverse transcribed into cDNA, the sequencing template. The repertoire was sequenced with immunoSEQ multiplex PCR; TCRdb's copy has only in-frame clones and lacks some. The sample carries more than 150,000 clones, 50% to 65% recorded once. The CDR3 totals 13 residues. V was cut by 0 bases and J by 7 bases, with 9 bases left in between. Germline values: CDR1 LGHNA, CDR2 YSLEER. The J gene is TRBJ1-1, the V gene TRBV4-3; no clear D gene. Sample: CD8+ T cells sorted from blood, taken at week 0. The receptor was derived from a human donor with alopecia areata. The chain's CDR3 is CASSQEWADEAFF. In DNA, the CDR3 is TGCGCCAGCAGCCAAGAATGGGCCGATGAAGCTTTCTTT.